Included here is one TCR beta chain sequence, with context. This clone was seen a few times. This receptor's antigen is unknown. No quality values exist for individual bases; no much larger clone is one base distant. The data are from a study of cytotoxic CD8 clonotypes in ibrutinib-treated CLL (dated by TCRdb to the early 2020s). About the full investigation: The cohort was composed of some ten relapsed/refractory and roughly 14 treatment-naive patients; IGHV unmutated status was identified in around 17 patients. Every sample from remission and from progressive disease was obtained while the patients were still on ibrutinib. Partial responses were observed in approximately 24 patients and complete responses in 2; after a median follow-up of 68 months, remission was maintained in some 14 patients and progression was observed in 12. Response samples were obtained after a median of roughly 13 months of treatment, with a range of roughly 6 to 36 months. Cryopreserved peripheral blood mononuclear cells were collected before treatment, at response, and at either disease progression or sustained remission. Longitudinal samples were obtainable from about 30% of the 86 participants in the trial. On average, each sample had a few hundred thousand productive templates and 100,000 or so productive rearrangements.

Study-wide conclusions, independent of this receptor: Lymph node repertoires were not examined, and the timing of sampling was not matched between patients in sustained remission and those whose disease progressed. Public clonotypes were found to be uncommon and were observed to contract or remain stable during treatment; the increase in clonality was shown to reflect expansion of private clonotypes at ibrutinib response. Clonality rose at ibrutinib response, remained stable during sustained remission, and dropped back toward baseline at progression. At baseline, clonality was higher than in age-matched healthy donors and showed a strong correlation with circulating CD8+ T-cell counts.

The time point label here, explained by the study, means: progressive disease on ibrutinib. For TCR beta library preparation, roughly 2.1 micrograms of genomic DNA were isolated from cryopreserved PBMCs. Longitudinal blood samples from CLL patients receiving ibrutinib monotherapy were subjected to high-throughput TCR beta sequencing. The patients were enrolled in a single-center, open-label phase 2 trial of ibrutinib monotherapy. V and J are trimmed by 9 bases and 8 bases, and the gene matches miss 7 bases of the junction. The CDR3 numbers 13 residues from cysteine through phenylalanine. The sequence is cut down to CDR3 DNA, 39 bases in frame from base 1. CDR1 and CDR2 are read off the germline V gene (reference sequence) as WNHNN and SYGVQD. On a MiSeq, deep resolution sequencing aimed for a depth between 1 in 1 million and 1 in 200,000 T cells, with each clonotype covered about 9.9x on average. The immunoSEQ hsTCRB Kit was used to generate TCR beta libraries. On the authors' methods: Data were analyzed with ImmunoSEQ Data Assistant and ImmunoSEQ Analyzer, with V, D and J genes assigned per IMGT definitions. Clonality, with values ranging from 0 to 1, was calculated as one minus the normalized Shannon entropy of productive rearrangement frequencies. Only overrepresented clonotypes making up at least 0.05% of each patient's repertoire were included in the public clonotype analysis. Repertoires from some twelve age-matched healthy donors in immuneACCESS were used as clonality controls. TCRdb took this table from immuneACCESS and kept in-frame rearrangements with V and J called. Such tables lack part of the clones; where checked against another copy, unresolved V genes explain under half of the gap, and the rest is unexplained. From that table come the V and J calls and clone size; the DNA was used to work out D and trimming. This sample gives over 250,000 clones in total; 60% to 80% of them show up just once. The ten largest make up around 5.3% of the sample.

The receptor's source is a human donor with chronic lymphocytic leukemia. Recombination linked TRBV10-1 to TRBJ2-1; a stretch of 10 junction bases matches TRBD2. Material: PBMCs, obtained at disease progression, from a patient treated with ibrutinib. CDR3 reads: CASSSGGLYEQFF. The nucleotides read TGCGCCAGTTCTAGCGGGGGTTTGTATGAGCAGTTCTTC.